The present T cell receptor beta chain was sequenced within a study of cytomegalovirus exposure and HLA in healthy donors. General study points: A link between a missense DCLRE1C variant and TCR beta V- and J-gene trimming emerged from a later analysis. Later, an analysis found that common viral pathogens appeared to be linked with several of the most significant clusters.

PCR primers comprised 60 Vbeta and 13 Jbeta primers. Sequenced by immunoSEQ multiplex PCR; TCRdb stores in-frame clones only, minus some. The sample includes about 210,000 clones, 75% to 80% seen only once; the top ten take 1.5% to 2%. CDR1 is MNHEY and CDR2 is SVGAGI in the germline V gene. The CDR3 spans 15 residues. The ends were cut back, 0 bases at V and 1 base at J, with 6 bases in the middle. As concerns this clone: Its antigen is unknown.

Sequencing was done on a sample of PBMCs. This sequence originates from a male donor in good health and CMV-seronegative. The V and J genes are TRBV6-5 and TRBJ2-2; D call uncertain. CDR3 coding DNA: TGTGCCAGCAGTTACTCGCCAGGGAACACCGGGGAGCTGTTTTTT. Translation gives CASSYSPGNTGELFF.